The 15 T cell receptor beta chains given below trace back to one sample, sequenced in a study of T cells in Graves' hyperthyroidism and ophthalmopathy. Amplified regions were TCR beta CDR3 sequences from RNA transcripts. The primer set for the first-round RT-PCR of the TCR CDR3 was HTBI. Each CDR3 protein is one row after TCRdb ran MiXCR on the multiplex PCR reads. The sample lists fewer than 900,000 distinct CDR3 sequences; roughly 15% were seen once. The source material was blood. The origin of the receptors is a man aged 18-30 years with Graves' hyperthyroidism.

V and J are TRBV7-9 and TRBJ1-6; 11 nucleotides align to TRBD1. The V segment lost 5 bases and the J segment 8 bases; nucleotides outside the gene matches: 5. Germline V lookup: CDR1 SEHNR, CDR2 FQNEAQ (reference sequence). This CDR3 is built from 15 residues. The CDR3 nucleotides are TGTGCCAGCAGCACCGGGACAGGGGGTGATTCACCCCTCCACTTT. Protein: CASSTGTGGDSPLHF. The variable domain in full, completed from reference TRBV7-9 and TRBJ1-6, reads DTGVSQNPRHKITKRGQNVTFRCDPISEHNRLYWYRQTLGQGPEFLTYFQNEAQLEKSRLLSDRFSAERPKGSFSTLEIQRTEQGDSAMYLCASSTGTGGDSPLHFGNGTRLTVT.

This clonotype was recorded many times. V gene TRBV6-1 combines with J gene TRBJ2-1; TRBD1 agrees at 7 bases. Germline CDR1 reads MNHNS; CDR2 reads SASEGT. The CDR3 is 14 residues long. With V trimmed by 6 bases and J by 4 bases, 6 bases remained unmatched. This chain's CDR3 is CASRRQGRYNEQFF. CDR3 coding DNA: TGTGCCAGCAGAAGACAGGGTCGTTACAATGAGCAGTTCTTC.

In this sample, this clonotype turned up many times. This rearrangement joins TRBV28 to TRBJ2-7; D assignment may be TRBD1 or TRBD2 (6 bases each). Germline CDR1 and CDR2: MDHEN and SYDVKM. The CDR3 totals 16 residues. V gave up 4 bases and J gave up 7 bases, with 23 bases separating them. The CDR3 bases are TGTGCCAGCAGTTCTCCGGGGGCCAGATCCAGTGAAGAGCAGTACTTC. It is translated as CASSSPGARSSEEQYF. Variable domain in full (rest from reference TRBV28 and TRBJ2-7): DVKVTQSSRYLVKRTGEKVFLECVQDMDHENMFWYRQDPGLGLRLIYFSYDVKMKEKGDIPEGYSVSREKKERFSLILESASTNQTSMYLCASSSPGARSSEEQYFGPGTRLTVT.

The chain uses TRBV18 and TRBJ2-5; TRBD1 agrees at 9 bases. Germline-derived CDR1 and CDR2 are KGHSH and LQKENI. Losses at the gene ends were 1 base for V and 6 bases for J; bases not matched to a gene: 3. CDR3 length: 14 residues. The CDR3 region is CASSPLTGGKTQYF. In nucleotides, the CDR3 is TGTGCCAGCTCACCACTGACAGGGGGGAAGACCCAGTACTTC.

The chain carries TRBV9 and TRBJ2-2; D uncertain. The J call may be wrong; the DNA end is better matched by TRBJ1-4. The CDR3 has 15 amino acids. Germline lookup yields CDR1 SGDLS and CDR2 YYNGEE. CDR3 protein: CASSSSGREGEKLFF. In DNA, the CDR3 is TGTGCCAGCAGCTCCAGTGGGCGCGAAGGCGAAAAACTGTTTTTT.

This clonotype has at least ten counts. The DNA of the CDR3 is TGTGCCAGCAAACCACTCGACAGGGCCAACACCGGGGAGCTGTTTTTT. It codes for CASKPLDRANTGELFF. The gene calls are TRBV28 and TRBJ2-2; TRBD1 aligns across 7 bases. Unmatched junction bases numbered 10, after V lost 7 bases and J lost 2 bases. Germline CDR1 is MDHEN and CDR2 is SYDVKM. This CDR3 is built from 16 residues. Full variable domain (outside the CDR3, taken from reference TRBV28 and TRBJ2-2): DVKVTQSSRYLVKRTGEKVFLECVQDMDHENMFWYRQDPGLGLRLIYFSYDVKMKEKGDIPEGYSVSREKKERFSLILESASTNQTSMYLCASKPLDRANTGELFFGEGSRLTVL.

This clonotype was detected ten times or more. The V gene is TRBV18, the J gene TRBJ1-1; D is unclear. The germline gives CDR1 KGHSH, CDR2 LQKENI. The CDR3 length is 14 residues. With 2 bases removed from V and 3 bases from J, the gap between germline ends came to 10 bases. CDR3 DNA: TGTGCCAGCTCACCAGCGGTCGAGGACACTGAAGCTTTCTTT. This gives the protein CASSPAVEDTEAFF.

This clonotype has a count of ten or more. The genes are TRBV18 and TRBJ2-5; D is uncertain. The CDR3 extends over 12 amino acids. V lost 2 bases and J lost 3, with 4 bases in between. CDR1 and CDR2 (germline): KGHSH, LQKENI. CDR3 sequence (DNA): TGTGCCAGCTCACCAAGGGAAGAGACCCAGTACTTC. Translating it yields CASSPREETQYF.

This clonotype was detected many times. The chain has TRBV6-2 or TRBV6-3 and TRBJ1-1; TRBD1 matches at 8 bases. The CDR3 is 12 amino acids. The junction had 5 bases not matched to a gene; V was cut back by 7 bases and J by 7 bases. Germline CDR1 is MNHEY and CDR2 is SVGEGT. The CDR3 bases are TGTGCCAGCACCCTGGACAGGGATGAAGCTTTCTTT. This codes for CASTLDRDEAFF.

The chain joins TRBV25-1 to TRBJ2-7, with D perhaps assigned TRBD1 or TRBD2 (5 bases each). Germline CDR1 is MGHDK and CDR2 is SYGVNS. V was shortened by 8 bases and J by 7 bases, with 15 bases between the two germline ends. CDR3 length equals 12 residues. The DNA for the CDR3 is TGTGCCAGCCGCCCGGGGCAACGGGAGCAGTACTTC. This translates into CASRPGQREQYF.

This clonotype was recorded at least ten times. The V gene is TRBV6-1, the J gene TRBJ2-1; 10 nucleotides match TRBD1. CDR3 length: 13 amino acids. J was trimmed by 4 bases and V by 8 bases; bases with no gene match: 2. Germline V CDR1 and CDR2: MNHNS, SASEGT. The CDR3 region has the DNA TGTGCCAGCTGGACAGGGGGGTACAATGAGCAGTTCTTC. It yields the protein CASWTGGYNEQFF.

In this sample, this clonotype turned up many times. V is TRBV30 and J is TRBJ2-3; maybe TRBD2 (6 bases). CDR1 is GTSNPN and CDR2 is SVGIG in the germline V gene (reference sequence). The CDR3 length is 13 residues. V was trimmed by 3 bases and J by 2 bases, leaving 9 bases between them. As DNA, the CDR3 is TGTGCCTGGAGCCGGGAGTCCACAGATACGCAGTATTTT. It codes for CAWSRESTDTQYF.

This clonotype was seen at least ten times. The V gene is TRBV11-3, the J gene TRBJ1-1; 9 bases are shared with TRBD1. The CDR3 extends over 11 amino acids. V trimming: 5 bases; J trimming: 11 bases; junction bases outside the gene matches: 3. In germline, CDR1 is SGHNT, CDR2 YENEEA. The CDR3 reads CASSRTGVAFF. CDR3 bases: TGTGCCAGCAGCCGGACAGGGGTGGCTTTCTTT.

This clonotype was observed at least ten times. This sequence joins TRBV10-1 and TRBJ2-7; D call uncertain. From germline, CDR1 is WNHNN and CDR2 SYGVQD (reference sequence). V was trimmed by 0 bases and J by 4 bases, leaving 7 bases between them. This CDR3 contains 13 residues. As DNA, the CDR3 is TGCGCCAGCAGTGAGTCCAGAGGTTACGAGCAGTACTTC. Its protein is CASSESRGYEQYF.

The gene calls are TRBV10-3 and TRBJ1-2; 8 bases fit TRBD1. This CDR3 has 13 amino acids. The germline CDR1 and CDR2 sequences are ENHRY and SYGVKD. J lost 2 bases, V lost 6 bases, and 2 bases had no gene match. The CDR3 sequence is CAISRQGNYGYTF. Written as DNA, the CDR3 is TGTGCCATCAGCCGACAGGGGAACTATGGCTACACCTTC.